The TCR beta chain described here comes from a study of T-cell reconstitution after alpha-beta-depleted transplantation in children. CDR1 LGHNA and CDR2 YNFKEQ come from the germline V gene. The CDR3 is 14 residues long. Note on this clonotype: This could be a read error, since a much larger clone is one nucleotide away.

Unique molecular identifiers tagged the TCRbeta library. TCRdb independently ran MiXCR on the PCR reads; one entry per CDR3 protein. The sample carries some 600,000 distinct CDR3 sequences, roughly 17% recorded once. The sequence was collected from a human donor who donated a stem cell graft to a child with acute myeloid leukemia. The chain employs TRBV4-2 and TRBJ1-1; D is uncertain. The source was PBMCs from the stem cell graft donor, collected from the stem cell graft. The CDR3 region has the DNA TGTGCCAGCAGCCAAGACTTTCAGGCCACTAAAGCTTTCTTT. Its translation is CASSQDFQATKAFF.